One TCR beta chain is described in this entry. CDR1 and CDR2 (germline): SQVTM, ANQGSEA. The CDR3 is 13 amino acids. This sample is part of a study of CXCR3-negative and CXCR3-positive naive CD8 T cells. Every subset of CD8+ T cells was sorted in triplicate at approximately 300,000 cells each. Each TRB cDNA library was prepared by 5' RACE (with UMI labels). With the 5' RACE reads reprocessed, TCRdb shows one record per CDR3 protein and no DNA. The listing contains 92,000 or so distinct CDR3 sequences. The sequenced sample was naive CXCR3- CD8+ T cells from blood. Sample subset: CD45RO-CCR7+CD27+CD95- naive CD8+ T cells lacking CXCR3 (TNR3-). The sequence came from a human donor in good health. Some clones in this sample may be carry-over from other donors' samples. The gene calls are TRBV29-1 and TRBJ2-7; TCRdb designates TRBD1, a call that cannot be tested without DNA. The CDR3 is CSVEDGKTYEQYF.